These 24 T cell receptor beta chains originate from one sample sequenced in a study of T cell responses to AZD1222 COVID-19 vaccine. Libraries were prepared by immunoSEQ multiplex PCR; TCRdb keeps only in-frame clonotypes and omits some of them. The sample consists of 74,000 or so clones, roughly 84% of them appearing once. The material sequenced was peripheral blood, taken on day 0 of AZD1222 vaccination. The receptors were sampled from an adult in good health.

The V gene is TRBV29-1, the J gene TRBJ1-5; D might be TRBD1 (6 bases). Between the trimmed V and J ends, which lost 6 bases and 6 bases, there was a span of 15 bases. Per germline, CDR1 SQVTM and CDR2 ANQGSEA. The CDR3 is 13 amino acids. CDR3 bases: TGCAGCGTCCGCTTCACAGGGTCTCAGCCCCAGCATTTT. Translating gives CSVRFTGSQPQHF.

The rearrangement uses TRBV10-2 and TRBJ2-3, with a weak D call TRBD2 (6 bases). In germline, CDR1 is WSHSY, CDR2 SAAADI. This CDR3 contains 18 residues. V dropped 7 bases and J dropped 1 base, with 24 bases sitting between them. In nucleotides, the CDR3 is TGCGCCAGCACGTGGGTGACTAGACCCGAGACTCGCACAGATACGCAGTATTTT. This encodes CASTWVTRPETRTDTQYF.

This clone was picked up one time. This chain uses TRBV27 with TRBJ1-5, with D uncertain. CDR1 and CDR2 (germline): MNHEY, SMNVEV (reference sequence). This CDR3 is 16 amino acids long. V dropped 6 bases and J dropped 0 bases, with 15 bases sitting between them. CDR3 region: CASSPTPGYSNQPQHF. CDR3 DNA: TGTGCCAGCAGCCCAACCCCAGGTTATAGCAATCAGCCCCAGCATTTT.

This sequence joins TRBV29-1 and TRBJ1-1; D not resolved. CDR1 is SQVTM, CDR2 ANQGSEA, per germline. V shed 5 bases and J shed 0 bases, with 7 bases lying between them. This CDR3 region has 12 residues. This CDR3 reads CSVPGLNTEAFF. CDR3 bases: TGCAGCGTTCCTGGCTTGAACACTGAAGCTTTCTTT. The full variable domain, completed using reference TRBV29-1 and TRBJ1-1, is SAVISQKPSRDICQRGTSLTIQCQVDSQVTMMFWYRQQPGQSLTLIATANQGSEATYESGFVIDKFPISRPNLTFSTLTVSNMSPEDSSIYLCSVPGLNTEAFFGQGTRLTVV.

This rearrangement joins TRBV7-3 to TRBJ1-6, with D possibly being TRBD1 (6 bases). Trimming stripped 1 base from V and 6 bases from J, with 10 bases between. Germline V CDR1 and CDR2: SGHTA, FQGTGA. The CDR3 consists of 15 residues. CDR3 nucleotides: TGTGCCAGCAGCTTAAATCCAGGGGCTAATTCACCCCTCCACTTT. Encoded protein: CASSLNPGANSPLHF.

This clone has a handful of counts. The chain uses TRBV7-2 and TRBJ1-1; no reliable D call. The CDR3 contains 13 residues. V dropped 7 bases and J dropped 0 bases, with 9 bases sitting between them. Germline CDR1 is SGHTA and CDR2 is FQGNSA. The CDR3 DNA is TGTGCCAGCATCGTTACAATGAACACTGAAGCTTTCTTT. This translates into CASIVTMNTEAFF.

This clone was seen only a few times. The chain carries TRBV27 and TRBJ1-2; 9 bases line up with TRBD1. The CDR3 totals 14 residues. Trimming removed 6 bases from V and 7 bases from J; junction bases left unmatched: 9. CDR1 MNHEY and CDR2 SMNVEV come from the germline V gene (reference sequence). The CDR3 spells CASRRTGAVSGYTF. The CDR3 DNA is TGTGCCAGCAGAAGGACAGGGGCGGTAAGTGGCTACACCTTC.

This chain links TRBV29-1 with TRBJ2-5; TRBD2 matches at 10 bases. CDR1 SQVTM and CDR2 ANQGSEA come from the germline V gene. The CDR3 contains 13 residues. The ends lost 5 bases at V and 5 bases at J; junction bases unmatched: 5. The CDR3 here is CSVSGGVLETQYF. CDR3 nucleotides: TGCAGCGTTAGCGGGGGGGTTCTCGAGACCCAGTACTTC.

The chain combines TRBV11-2 with TRBJ2-1, with D perhaps matching TRBD1 (5 bases). From germline, CDR1 is SGHAT and CDR2 FQNNGV. The CDR3 has 14 residues. The V gene lost 4 bases and the J gene lost 4 bases, with 11 bases spanning the gap. As DNA, the CDR3 is TGTGCCAGCAGCTCCTGGGGCTTTTACAATGAGCAGTTCTTC. Protein product: CASSSWGFYNEQFF.

The genes are TRBV27 and TRBJ1-4; no firm D call. Germline V CDR1 and CDR2: MNHEY, SMNVEV (reference sequence). The CDR3 contains 16 residues. V lost 2 bases and J 5 bases, leaving 15 bases between the germline ends. CDR3 bases: TGTGCCAGCAGTTTAATCTGGGTCCCGGGGAATGAAAAACTGTTTTTT. Protein product: CASSLIWVPGNEKLFF.

The table lists this clone with a few counts. This chain joins TRBV3-1 (or the pseudogene TRBV3-2) and TRBJ2-2; D assignment may be TRBD1 or TRBD2 (6 bases each). Germline CDR1 is LGHDT and CDR2 is YNNKEL (reference sequence). V gave up 0 bases and J gave up 2 bases, with 16 bases separating them. CDR3 length: 18 amino acids. The CDR3 loop is CASSQDRGGRTNTGELFF. For the CDR3, the DNA is TGTGCCAGCAGCCAAGATCGAGGGGGGAGAACAAACACCGGGGAGCTGTTTTTT.

The chain uses TRBV28 and TRBJ1-1; a possible D gene is TRBD1 (6 bases). CDR3 length: 14 residues. In germline, CDR1 is MDHEN, CDR2 SYDVKM. Trimming shortened V by 8 bases and J by 4 bases, and 17 bases separated the two germline ends. As DNA, the CDR3 is TGTGCCAGCCCTTCGCGGCGGGGGGCCACTGAAGCTTTCTTT. It encodes CASPSRRGATEAFF. The variable domain in full, with the rest retrieved from reference TRBV28 and TRBJ1-1, is DVKVTQSSRYLVKRTGEKVFLECVQDMDHENMFWYRQDPGLGLRLIYFSYDVKMKEKGDIPEGYSVSREKKERFSLILESASTNQTSMYLCASPSRRGATEAFFGQGTRLTVV.

By share, this clone ranks as medium-sized (0.01 to 0.1%). The chain is built from TRBV28 and TRBJ2-2; 7 bases are shared with TRBD2. Germline V lookup: CDR1 MDHEN, CDR2 SYDVKM. The CDR3 contains 14 residues. After removal of 5 bases from V and 6 bases from J, the junction contained 6 bases not matched to a gene. CDR3 bases: TGTGCCAGCAGTCCGGGACTACCCCCCGGGGAGCTGTTTTTT. This codes for CASSPGLPPGELFF.

The chain links TRBV7-9 to TRBJ2-5; 7 nucleotides align to TRBD2. The germline V gene has CDR1 SEHNR and CDR2 FQNEAQ (reference sequence). The CDR3 has 14 amino acids. Trimming took 5 bases from V and 5 from J; bases not matched to a gene: 8. The CDR3 is CASSPGGPKETQYF. The CDR3 DNA reads as TGTGCCAGCAGCCCGGGGGGACCAAAGGAGACCCAGTACTTC. The full variable domain, rest sourced from reference TRBV7-9 and TRBJ2-5, is DTGVSQNPRHKITKRGQNVTFRCDPISEHNRLYWYRQTLGQGPEFLTYFQNEAQLEKSRLLSDRFSAERPKGSFSTLEIQRTEQGDSAMYLCASSPGGPKETQYFGPGTRLLVL.

J is TRBJ2-7 and V is TRBV19; 9 bases are shared with TRBD1. With V trimmed by 5 bases and J by 5 bases, 4 bases remained unmatched. In germline, CDR1 is LNHDA, CDR2 SQIVND (reference sequence). The length of the CDR3 is 13 residues. The CDR3 is CASSFRDRDEQYF. CDR3 sequence (DNA): TGTGCCAGTAGTTTCCGGGACAGGGACGAGCAGTACTTC. The variable domain in full, with the rest retrieved from reference TRBV19 and TRBJ2-7, is DGGITQSPKYLFRKEGQNVTLSCEQNLNHDAMYWYRQDPGQGLRLIYYSQIVNDFQKGDIAEGYSVSREKKESFPLTVTSAQKNPTAFYLCASSFRDRDEQYFGPGTRLTVT.

The chain joins TRBV11-2 to TRBJ2-3, with 10 bases fitting TRBD2. The CDR3 is 15 residues long. Germline loops: CDR1 SGHAT, CDR2 FQNNGV. Trimming cost V 2 bases and J 4 bases; bases outside gene matches: 3. CDR3 sequence reads: CASSLLAGAADTQYF. In DNA, the CDR3 is TGTGCCAGCAGCTTACTAGCGGGGGCCGCAGATACGCAGTATTTT.

The rearrangement uses TRBV6-4 and TRBJ2-3; 9 bases are shared with TRBD1. Trimming removed 4 bases from V and 6 bases from J; junction bases left unmatched: 8. Looked up from germline, CDR1 is MRHNA and CDR2 is SNTAGT. CDR3 length: 15 residues. In DNA, the CDR3 is TGTGCCAGCAGTGGCAACCCGGGGACAGGGGATACGCAGTATTTT. This gives the protein CASSGNPGTGDTQYF.

This clone was recorded a few times. V is TRBV5-1 and J is TRBJ2-1; 8 bases map to TRBD2. The V segment lost 3 bases and the J segment 6 bases; nucleotides outside the gene matches: 2. This CDR3 is built from 13 residues. Germline V lookup: CDR1 SGHRS, CDR2 YFSETQ. The CDR3 nucleotides read TGCGCCAGCAGCTCCCGGGAGGGCAATGAGCAGTTCTTC. Translating gives CASSSREGNEQFF.

This clone was picked up one time. The genes are TRBV11-3 and TRBJ2-3; no definite D call. V lost 0 bases to trimming and J lost 3 bases, with 19 bases between them. Germline CDR1 SGHNT, CDR2 YENEEA. This CDR3 spans 18 amino acids. The CDR3 DNA reads TGTGCCAGCAGCTTAGAAGGGCCCGGACCAGCAAAGACAGATACGCAGTATTTT. This sequence encodes CASSLEGPGPAKTDTQYF.

This chain connects TRBV5-1 to TRBJ2-7, with D perhaps matching TRBD1 or TRBD2 (6 bases each). The CDR3 is 16 residues long. The germline V and J ends were trimmed by 0 bases and 4 bases, with 17 bases remaining between them. The germline V gene encodes CDR1 SGHRS and CDR2 YFSETQ. CDR3 amino acids: CASSLELGGRGYEQYF. The DNA for the CDR3 is TGCGCCAGCAGCTTGGAGCTGGGGGGCAGGGGATACGAGCAGTACTTC.

This rearrangement joins TRBV7-2 to TRBJ2-3, with no clear D. Trimming pared 8 bases from V and 4 bases from J, leaving 10 bases between. Germline V gene lookup returns CDR1 SGHTA and CDR2 FQGNSA. The CDR3 length is 12 residues. The CDR3 nucleotides read TGTGCCAGCGAACTGGGTGCAGATACGCAGTATTTT. It yields the protein CASELGADTQYF.

This chain joins TRBV28 and TRBJ2-6; TRBD1 aligns across 7 bases. Trimming at V came to 10 bases and at J to 0 bases, leaving 12 bases not matched to a gene. CDR1 and CDR2 (germline): MDHEN, SYDVKM. This CDR3 is 17 amino acids long. The CDR3 bases are TGTGCCATCAGCGGCCGGGACAGACGCTCTGGGGCCAACGTCCTGACTTTC. It is translated as CAISGRDRRSGANVLTF.

This clone turned up a few times. V usage is TRBV10-1 and J usage is TRBJ1-5; TRBD1 might be the D (5 bases). Trimming left V 1 base short and J 1 base short, with 8 bases between. Germline CDR1 is WNHNN and CDR2 is SYGVQD (reference sequence). CDR3 length: 15 amino acids. The DNA of the CDR3 is TGCGCCAGCAGTGAGTATGACAGAAGCAATCAGCCCCAGCATTTT. This sequence encodes CASSEYDRSNQPQHF.

The DNA of the CDR3 is TGTGCCAGCAGCGGACAGGGGCAGGGCTATGGCTACACCTTC. This sequence encodes CASSGQGQGYGYTF. This chain uses TRBV28 with TRBJ1-2; 9 positions match TRBD1. Germline CDR1 is MDHEN and CDR2 is SYDVKM. This CDR3 comprises 14 residues. V dropped 6 bases and J dropped 4; count of bases not matched to a gene: 6.